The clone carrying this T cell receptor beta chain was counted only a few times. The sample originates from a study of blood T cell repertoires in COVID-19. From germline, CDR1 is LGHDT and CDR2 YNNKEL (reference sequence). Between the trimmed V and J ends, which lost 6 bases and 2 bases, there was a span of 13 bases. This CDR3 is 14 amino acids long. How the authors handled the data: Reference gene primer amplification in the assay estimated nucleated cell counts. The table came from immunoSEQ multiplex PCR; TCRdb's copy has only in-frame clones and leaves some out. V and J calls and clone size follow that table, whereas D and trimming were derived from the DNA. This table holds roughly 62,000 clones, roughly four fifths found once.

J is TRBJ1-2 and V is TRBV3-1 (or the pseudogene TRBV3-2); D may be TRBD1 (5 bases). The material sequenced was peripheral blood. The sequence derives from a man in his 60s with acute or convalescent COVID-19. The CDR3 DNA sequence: TGTGCCAGCAGTTACGACAGCAACAACTATGGCTACACCTTC. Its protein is CASSYDSNNYGYTF.